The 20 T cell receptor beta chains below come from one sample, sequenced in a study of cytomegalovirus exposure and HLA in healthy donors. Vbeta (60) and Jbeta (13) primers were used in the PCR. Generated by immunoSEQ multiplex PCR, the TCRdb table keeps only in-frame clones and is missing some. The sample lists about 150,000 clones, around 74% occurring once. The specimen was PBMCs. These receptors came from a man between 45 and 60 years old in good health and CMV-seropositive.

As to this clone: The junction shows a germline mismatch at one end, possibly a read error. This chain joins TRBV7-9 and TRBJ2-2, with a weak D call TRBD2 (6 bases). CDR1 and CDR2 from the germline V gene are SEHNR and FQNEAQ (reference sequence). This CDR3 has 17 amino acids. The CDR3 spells CASSLEEWEINTGGLFF. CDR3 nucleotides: TGTGCCAGCAGCTTAGAGGAGTGGGAGATCAACACCGGGGGGCTGTTTTTT.

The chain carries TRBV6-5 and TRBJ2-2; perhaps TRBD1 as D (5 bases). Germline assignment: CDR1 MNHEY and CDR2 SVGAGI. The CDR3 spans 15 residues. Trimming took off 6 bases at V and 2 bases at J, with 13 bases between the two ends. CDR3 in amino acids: CASRTYRINTGELFF. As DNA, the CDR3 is TGTGCCAGCAGGACGTACAGGATCAACACCGGGGAGCTGTTTTTT.

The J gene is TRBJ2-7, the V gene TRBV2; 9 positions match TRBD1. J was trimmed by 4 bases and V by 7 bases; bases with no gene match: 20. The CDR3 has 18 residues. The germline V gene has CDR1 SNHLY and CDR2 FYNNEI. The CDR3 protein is CASIPGQGLRGAGYEQYF. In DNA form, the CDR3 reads TGTGCCAGCATTCCGGGACAGGGACTCCGGGGTGCCGGATACGAGCAGTACTTC. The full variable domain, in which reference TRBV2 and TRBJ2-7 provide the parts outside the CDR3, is EPEVTQTPSHQVTQMGQEVILRCVPISNHLYFYWYRQILGQKVEFLVSFYNNEISEKSEIFDDQFSVERPDGSNFTLKIRSTKLEDSAMYFCASIPGQGLRGAGYEQYFGPGTRLTVT.

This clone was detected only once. The CDR3: CASSNRVGDTQYF. In DNA form, the CDR3 reads TGTGCCAGTAGTAACAGGGTCGGAGATACGCAGTATTTT. The chain uses TRBV19 and TRBJ2-3, with D possibly being TRBD1 (6 bases). CDR1 and CDR2 from the germline V gene are LNHDA and SQIVND (reference sequence). This CDR3 is built from 13 residues. Trimming removed 4 bases from V and 5 bases from J, with 10 bases in between.

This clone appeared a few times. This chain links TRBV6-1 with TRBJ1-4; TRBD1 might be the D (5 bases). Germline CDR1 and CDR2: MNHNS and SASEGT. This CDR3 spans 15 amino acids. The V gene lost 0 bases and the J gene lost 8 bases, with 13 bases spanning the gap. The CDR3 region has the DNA TGTGCCAGCAGTGAAGCATGGCAGGGAACGGAAAAACTGTTTTTT. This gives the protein CASSEAWQGTEKLFF.

The CDR3 DNA sequence: TGCGCCAGCAGCCAAGGGGCGACGGGAGGGCTCTGGTACGAGCAGTACTTC. Its translation is CASSQGATGGLWYEQYF. The gene calls are TRBV4-1 and TRBJ2-7, with 8 nucleotides matching TRBD2. Germline-derived CDR1 and CDR2 are MGHRA and YSYEKL. The ends lost 1 base at V and 4 bases at J; junction bases unmatched: 12. The CDR3 extends over 17 amino acids.

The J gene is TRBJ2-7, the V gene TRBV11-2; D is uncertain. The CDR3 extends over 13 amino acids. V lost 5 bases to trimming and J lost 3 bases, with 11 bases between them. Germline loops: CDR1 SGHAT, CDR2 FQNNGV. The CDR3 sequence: CASSISLFYEQYF. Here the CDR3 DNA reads TGTGCCAGCAGCATCTCACTTTTCTACGAGCAGTACTTC.

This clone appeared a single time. This CDR3 is CASRVDRGSSGSSGANVLTF. CDR3 bases: TGTGCCAGCAGGGTTGACAGGGGGTCTAGCGGGAGCTCTGGGGCCAACGTCCTGACTTTC. The chain employs TRBV2 and TRBJ2-6; a possible D gene is TRBD2 (10 bases). This CDR3 is built from 20 residues. Trimming stripped 6 bases from V and 0 bases from J, with 24 bases between. Germline V gene data show CDR1 as SNHLY and CDR2 as FYNNEI.

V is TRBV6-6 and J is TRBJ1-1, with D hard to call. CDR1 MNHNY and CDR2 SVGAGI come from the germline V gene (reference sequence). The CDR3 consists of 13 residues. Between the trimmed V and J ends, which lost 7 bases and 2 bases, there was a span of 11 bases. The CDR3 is CASNGLRNTEAFF. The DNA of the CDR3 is TGTGCCAGCAATGGCTTAAGAAACACTGAAGCTTTCTTT.

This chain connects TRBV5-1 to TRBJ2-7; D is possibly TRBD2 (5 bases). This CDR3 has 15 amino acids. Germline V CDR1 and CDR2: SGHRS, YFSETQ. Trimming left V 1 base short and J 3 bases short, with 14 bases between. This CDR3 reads CASSLTMGRGYEQYF. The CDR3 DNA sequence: TGCGCCAGCAGCTTGACGATGGGGAGAGGCTACGAGCAGTACTTC.

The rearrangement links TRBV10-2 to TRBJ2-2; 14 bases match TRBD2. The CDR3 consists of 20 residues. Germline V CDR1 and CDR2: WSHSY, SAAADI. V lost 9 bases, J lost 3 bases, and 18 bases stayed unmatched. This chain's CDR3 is CARRAPPGTSGSTDTGELFF. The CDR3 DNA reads TGCGCCAGAAGAGCACCCCCCGGGACTAGCGGGAGTACGGACACCGGGGAGCTGTTTTTT.

CDR3 sequence reads: CASSGVAGGEKLFF. The DNA for the CDR3 is TGTGCCAGCAGTGGTGTGGCAGGTGGTGAAAAACTGTTTTTT. The chain employs TRBV6-1 and TRBJ1-4; no clear D. The CDR3 is 14 residues long. Looked up from germline, CDR1 is MNHNS and CDR2 is SASEGT. V lost 4 bases and J 7 bases, leaving 13 bases between the germline ends.

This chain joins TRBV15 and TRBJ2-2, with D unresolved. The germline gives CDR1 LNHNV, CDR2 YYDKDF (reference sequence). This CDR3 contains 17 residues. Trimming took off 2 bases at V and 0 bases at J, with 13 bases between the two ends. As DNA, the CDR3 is TGTGCCACCAGCAGAACCCAGACATACACGAACACCGGGGAGCTGTTTTTT. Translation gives CATSRTQTYTNTGELFF.

CDR3 region: CAWNQAGGTDTQYF. In nucleotides, the CDR3 is TGTGCCTGGAACCAAGCGGGAGGCACAGATACGCAGTATTTT. The genes are TRBV30 and TRBJ2-3, with 8 bases matching TRBD2. The germline gives CDR1 GTSNPN, CDR2 SVGIG (reference sequence). The CDR3 spans 14 residues. Trimming took 4 bases from V and 1 from J; bases not matched to a gene: 4.

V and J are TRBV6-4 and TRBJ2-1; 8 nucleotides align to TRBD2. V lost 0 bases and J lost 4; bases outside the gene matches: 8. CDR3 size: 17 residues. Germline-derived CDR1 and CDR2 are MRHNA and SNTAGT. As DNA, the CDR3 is TGTGCCAGCAGTGACTCAGGCAAGGGACTAGGATACAATGAGCAGTTCTTC. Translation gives CASSDSGKGLGYNEQFF.

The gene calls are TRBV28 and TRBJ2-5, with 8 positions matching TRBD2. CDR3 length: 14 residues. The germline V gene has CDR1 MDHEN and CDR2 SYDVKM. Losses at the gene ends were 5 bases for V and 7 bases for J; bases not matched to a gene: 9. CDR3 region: CASSSGSLGTTQYF. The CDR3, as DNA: TGTGCCAGCAGTAGCGGGAGCCTCGGAACGACCCAGTACTTC.

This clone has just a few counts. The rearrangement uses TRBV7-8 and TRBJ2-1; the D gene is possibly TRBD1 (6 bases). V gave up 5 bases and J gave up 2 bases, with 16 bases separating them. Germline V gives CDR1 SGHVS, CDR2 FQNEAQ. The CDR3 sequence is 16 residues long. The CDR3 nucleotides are TGTGCCAGCAGCCCACTAGGGGGTGATACCTACAATGAGCAGTTCTTC. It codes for CASSPLGGDTYNEQFF.

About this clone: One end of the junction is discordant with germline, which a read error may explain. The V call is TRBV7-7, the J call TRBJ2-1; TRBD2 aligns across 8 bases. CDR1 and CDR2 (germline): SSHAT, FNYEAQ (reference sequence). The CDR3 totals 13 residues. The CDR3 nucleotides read TGTGCTAGCAGCTTAAGGCGGGAGGATGAGCAGTTCTTC. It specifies CASSLRREDEQFF.

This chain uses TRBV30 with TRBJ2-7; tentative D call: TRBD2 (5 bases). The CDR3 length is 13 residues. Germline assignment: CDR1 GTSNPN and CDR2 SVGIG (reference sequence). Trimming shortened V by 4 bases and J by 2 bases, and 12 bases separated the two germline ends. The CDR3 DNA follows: TGTGCCTGGAAGGGAGCCCTTACCTACGAGCAGTACTTC. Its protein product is CAWKGALTYEQYF.

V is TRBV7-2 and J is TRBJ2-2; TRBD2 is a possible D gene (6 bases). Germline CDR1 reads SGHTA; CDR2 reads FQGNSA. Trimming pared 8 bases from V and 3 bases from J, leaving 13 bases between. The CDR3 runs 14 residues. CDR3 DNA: TGTGCCAGCCAGGGAGGTTCGGACACCGGGGAGCTGTTTTTT. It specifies CASQGGSDTGELFF. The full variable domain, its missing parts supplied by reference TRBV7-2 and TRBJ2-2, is GAGVSQSPSNKVTEKGKDVELRCDPISGHTALYWYRQSLGQGLEFLIYFQGNSAPDKSGLPSDRFSAERTGGSVSTLTIQRTQQEDSAVYLCASQGGSDTGELFFGEGSRLTVL.